A selection of T cell receptor beta chains follows, all from one sample in a study of blood T cells in healthy people across ages. TCRdb analysed the 5' RACE reads with MiXCR anew, one entry per CDR3 protein. Of over 500,000 distinct CDR3 sequences in the sample, approximately 26% were seen once. This sample was also put to use in a study of T cells of mothers and their children.

Sequencing used blood. The receptors derive from a boy aged 2 to 10 in good health. CDR3s include the opening cysteine and the closing phenylalanine or tryptophan. The D gene is left open where the match is weak. Only part of the rows carry a size: once, few, many, or a class if the clone is expanded.

>-|TRBJ2-3|TRBV29-1|-|15
TGCAGCGTTGACAGTAGGGACGGGAGCACAGATACGCAGTATTTT
CSVDSRDGSTDTQYF
>-|TRBJ1-2|TRBV12-3/TRBV12-4|TRBD1|13
TGTGCCAGCAGAGCGGACAGGTCGTATGGCTACACCTTC
CASRADRSYGYTF
>-|TRBJ2-3|TRBV20-1|TRBD2|14
TGCAGTGCCCCCCCGAGCGGGAGAACAGATACGCAGTATTTT
CSAPPSGRTDTQYF
>few|TRBJ2-7|TRBV12-3/TRBV12-4|TRBD2|15
TGTGCCAGCGCGGTCGGGGGGACTAGAACCTACGAGCAGTACTTC
CASAVGGTRTYEQYF
>few|TRBJ2-3|TRBV6-5|TRBD2|18
TGTGCCAGCAGTTGGACGGGGACTAGCGGGGGGGCCGGAGATACGCAGTATTTT
CASSWTGTSGGAGDTQYF
>few|TRBJ2-7|TRBV5-1|TRBD1|14
TGCGCCAGCAGGATCAGGACAGGGACCTACGAGCAGTACTTC
CASRIRTGTYEQYF
>few|TRBJ2-6|TRBV7-8|-|22
TGTGCCAGCAGCTTAAGAGCAGGGAAGCGAATACCGTTCTCTCATTGGGCCAACGTCCTGACTTTC
CASSLRAGKRIPFSHWANVLTF
>-|TRBJ2-3|TRBV27|-|13
TGTGCCAGCAGTTTAGCGAACACAGATACGCAGTATTTT
CASSLANTDTQYF
>few|TRBJ2-7|TRBV6-5|-|13
TGTGCCAGCAGGGAGGCAGGCCCCTACGAGCAGTACTTC
CASREAGPYEQYF
>-|TRBJ2-5|TRBV7-2|-|14
TGTGCCAGCAGCTCCTACGGGGCCACCTACCAGCAGTACTTC
CASSSYGATYQQYF
>-|TRBJ1-1|TRBV12-3/TRBV12-4|TRBD1|15
TGTGCCAGCAGTTTAGGGGGACAGCAGAACACTGAAGCTTTCTTT
CASSLGGQQNTEAFF
>-|TRBJ1-2|TRBV20-1|-|10
TGCAGTGCTAGTCGTGGTGGCTACACCTTC
CSASRGGYTF
>-|TRBJ2-7|TRBV6-5|-|16
TGTGCCAGCAGTTTCGTAACTTGGACCAGCTCCTACGAGCAGTACTTC
CASSFVTWTSSYEQYF
>-|TRBJ2-1|TRBV5-1|TRBD2|15
TGCGCCAGCAGCTTGGTCGCGGGAGGGCCAGCTGAGCAGTTCTTC
CASSLVAGGPAEQFF
>many|TRBJ2-7|TRBV20-1|TRBD1|12
TGCAGCGCGGGACAGGGGAGCTACGAGCAGTACTTC
CSAGQGSYEQYF
>-|TRBJ2-7|TRBV12-3/TRBV12-4|-|14
TGTGCCAGCAGCCTAGGGGGGGCGGCAGCCGAGCAGTACTTC
CASSLGGAAAEQYF
>few|TRBJ2-5|TRBV9|-|15
TGTGCCAGCAGCGGGGGTGGAGGGGTCGTGGAGACCCAGTACTTC
CASSGGGGVVETQYF
>-|TRBJ1-4|TRBV7-9|TRBD1|14
TGTGCCAGCAGCTCTACAGGGGTGGGCGAAAAACTGTTTTTT
CASSSTGVGEKLFF
>-|TRBJ2-2|TRBV5-4|-|15
TGTGCCAGCAGCTTGACTAGTAGATCCACCGGGGAGCTGTTTTTT
CASSLTSRSTGELFF
>-|TRBJ1-1|TRBV3-1|TRBD1|16
TGTGCCAGCAGCCAAGCGCAGGGGGGTATGGACACTGAAGCTTTCTTT
CASSQAQGGMDTEAFF
>few|TRBJ2-1|TRBV13|-|13
TGTGCCAGCAGTTCCGTCGGGGTACGCGAGCAGTTCTTC
CASSSVGVREQFF
>few|TRBJ2-7|TRBV7-8|-|13
TGTGCCAGCAGCTCCAAGACTAGTGGCGAGCAGTACTTC
CASSSKTSGEQYF
>-|TRBJ1-2|TRBV6-6|-|14
TGTGCCAGCAGCCCACTAACCCGGAACTATGGCTACACCTTC
CASSPLTRNYGYTF
>few|TRBJ2-5|TRBV20-1|-|15
TGCAGTGCTACGGGGAGGGGGGCCCTACAAGAGACCCAGTACTTC
CSATGRGALQETQYF
>-|TRBJ1-2|TRBV14|-|15
TGTGCCAGCAGCCAAGTACAGGGTTCCATCTATGGCTACACCTTC
CASSQVQGSIYGYTF
>few|TRBJ2-1|TRBV5-5|-|15
TGTGCCAGCAGCTTGAGGGGGTCTTCTGGGAATGAGCAGTTCTTC
CASSLRGSSGNEQFF
>-|TRBJ2-1|TRBV7-3|-|14
TGTGCCAGCAGCTTCAAACAGGCCTACAATGAGCAGTTCTTC
CASSFKQAYNEQFF
>-|TRBJ2-5|TRBV5-1|TRBD2|15
TGCGCCAGCAACCAAAGCGGGAGAAAGGGGGAGACCCAGTACTTC
CASNQSGRKGETQYF
>-|TRBJ2-7|TRBV5-1|-|14
TGCGCCAGCAGCTTGGGAGACAGCCTTTACGAGCAGTACTTC
CASSLGDSLYEQYF